This T cell receptor beta chain was identified during a study of cytomegalovirus exposure and HLA in healthy donors. Findings and caveats of the study: Three of the chains that were CMV-associated were confirmed in vitro to be specific for CMV antigens. Earlier findings revealed that most TCR beta V segments proved productive either about 90% or about 30% of the time.

Concerning this clone itself: The antigen is not known.

J lost 6 bases, V lost 10 bases, and 13 bases had no gene match. This CDR3 is 15 amino acids long. Per germline, CDR1 MNHNS and CDR2 SASEGT. The PCR employed 60 Vbeta primers together with 13 Jbeta primers. Sequencing used immunoSEQ multiplex PCR; TCRdb keeps in-frame clones, though not all of them. The sample carries approximately 150,000 clones, about 85% recorded once. The sequence derives from a boy younger than 10 in good health and CMV-seronegative. The rearrangement joins TRBV6-1 to TRBJ1-5; 9 bases line up with TRBD1. Material for sequencing was PBMCs. CDR3 region: CATVPGTGFFQPQHF. The CDR3 region has the DNA TGTGCCACAGTCCCCGGGACAGGGTTTTTTCAGCCCCAGCATTTT.